These 9 T cell receptor beta chains were all obtained from the same sample, sequenced in a study of siplizumab effects on memory and regulatory T cells. Assay: immunoSEQ multiplex PCR; the TCRdb copy retains only in-frame clones and omits some. Counted here are roughly 75,000 clones, around 93% occurring once; the ten biggest clones make up less than 5.5%. Sequencing was performed on CD8+ T cells sorted from blood. Source of these receptors: a human donor in good health.

The chain carries TRBV4-1 and TRBJ1-3, with unresolved D. Trimming took 1 base from V and 8 from J, leaving 9 bases between them. Germline V CDR1 and CDR2: MGHRA, YSYEKL. The CDR3 contains 13 residues. CDR3 sequence (DNA): TGCGCCAGCAGCCAAGTTTCTCTGGACACCATATATTTT. This sequence encodes CASSQVSLDTIYF.

V usage is TRBV29-1 and J usage is TRBJ1-1; 7 bases match TRBD1. Germline V gene lookup returns CDR1 SQVTM and CDR2 ANQGSEA. CDR3 length: 18 amino acids. The junction had 19 bases not matched to a gene; V was cut back by 2 bases and J by 4 bases. The CDR3 spells CSVELTGAAMRYGTEAFF. CDR3 in DNA: TGCAGCGTTGAACTAACAGGGGCGGCGATGCGGTATGGCACTGAAGCTTTCTTT. The entire variable domain, with the rest obtained from reference TRBV29-1 and TRBJ1-1, is as follows: SAVISQKPSRDICQRGTSLTIQCQVDSQVTMMFWYRQQPGQSLTLIATANQGSEATYESGFVIDKFPISRPNLTFSTLTVSNMSPEDSSIYLCSVELTGAAMRYGTEAFFGQGTRLTVV.

The chain has TRBV7-9 and TRBJ1-2; TRBD1 agrees at 11 bases. This CDR3 region has 14 residues. Trimming removed 6 bases from V and 4 bases from J; junction bases left unmatched: 4. Looked up from germline, CDR1 is SEHNR and CDR2 is FQNEAQ (reference sequence). CDR3 sequence reads: CASRPGQGGYGYTF. For the CDR3, the DNA is TGTGCCAGCAGGCCGGGACAGGGGGGCTATGGCTACACCTTC.

The V call is TRBV6-5, the J call TRBJ2-2, with 8 positions matching TRBD2. The junction had 5 bases not matched to a gene; V was cut back by 9 bases and J by 2 bases. CDR1 and CDR2 (germline): MNHEY, SVGAGI. The CDR3 is 14 residues long. The CDR3 reads CASRGGTNTGELFF. The CDR3 nucleotides read TGTGCCAGTCGGGGGGGGACCAACACCGGGGAGCTGTTTTTT.

The V and J genes are TRBV4-3 and TRBJ2-7; D not resolved. The V gene's germline CDR1 is LGHNA and CDR2 YSLEER. The CDR3 covers 14 residues. V lost 0 bases and J 1 base, leaving 7 bases between the germline ends. The CDR3 bases are TGCGCCAGCAGCCAAGATACGGCATCCTACGAGCAGTACTTC. Its translation is CASSQDTASYEQYF.

This chain uses TRBV6-6 with TRBJ2-7; D unresolved. The CDR3 spans 14 residues. CDR1 and CDR2 from the germline V gene are MNHNY and SVGAGI (reference sequence). V was shortened by 0 bases and J by 5 bases, with 11 bases between the two germline ends. CDR3 nucleotide sequence: TGTGCCAGCAGTTACTCAGGGCGAGGAGACGAGCAGTACTTC. This codes for CASSYSGRGDEQYF.

The chain uses TRBV4-3 and TRBJ1-5; D is uncertain. V was shortened by 0 bases and J by 6 bases, with 12 bases between the two germline ends. CDR3 size: 15 residues. Per the germline V gene, CDR1 is LGHNA and CDR2 is YSLEER. The CDR3 region has the DNA TGCGCCAGCAGCCAAGAGCGGGGATCGGGTCAGCCCCAGCATTTT. As protein: CASSQERGSGQPQHF.

The V gene is TRBV18, the J gene TRBJ2-1, with D uncertain. Per the germline V gene, CDR1 is KGHSH and CDR2 is LQKENI. The CDR3 contains 13 residues. The V and J ends lost 1 base and 0 bases respectively, with 1 base between them. The DNA for the CDR3 is TGTGCCAGCTCACCACTCTCCTACAATGAGCAGTTCTTC. Amino acids: CASSPLSYNEQFF. Variable domain in full (rest from reference TRBV18 and TRBJ2-1): NAGVMQNPRHLVRRRGQEARLRCSPMKGHSHVYWYRQLPEEGLKFMVYLQKENIIDESGMPKERFSAEFPKEGPSILRIQQVVRGDSAAYFCASSPLSYNEQFFGPGTRLTVL.

The chain combines TRBV13 with TRBJ2-1, with unresolved D. The CDR3 covers 12 residues. The V gene's germline CDR1 is PRHDT and CDR2 FYEKMQ (reference sequence). Trimming left V 1 base short and J 6 bases short, with 4 bases between. CDR3: CASSLASNEQFF. CDR3 coding DNA: TGTGCCAGCAGCTTAGCGTCCAATGAGCAGTTCTTC.